These 16 T cell receptor beta chains were all obtained from the same sample, sequenced in a study of cytomegalovirus exposure and HLA in healthy donors. This PCR relied on a set of 60 Vbeta primers and 13 Jbeta primers. Here immunoSEQ multiplex PCR was the method, and the copy in TCRdb shows in-frame clones only, minus some. The sample gives about 160,000 clones, roughly 80% of which show up once; roughly 7.6% is in the top ten. The sample was PBMCs. Source of these receptors: a woman aged 25 to 45 in good health and CMV-seropositive.

The gene calls are TRBV4-1 and TRBJ1-2; D gene uncertain. Germline V CDR1 and CDR2: MGHRA, YSYEKL. The CDR3 totals 12 residues. Trimming shortened V by 1 base and J by 3 bases, and 3 bases separated the two germline ends. The CDR3 is CASSQVDYGYTF. The CDR3 DNA is TGCGCCAGCAGCCAAGTCGACTATGGCTACACCTTC.

The chain combines TRBV7-9 with TRBJ1-2; D is unresolved. Trimming took 1 base from V and 4 from J, leaving 10 bases between them. The CDR3 sequence is 14 residues long. From germline, CDR1 is SEHNR and CDR2 FQNEAQ (reference sequence). The CDR3 is CASSLVGRSYGYTF. The CDR3 DNA reads as TGTGCCAGCAGCTTAGTTGGGAGGAGCTATGGCTACACCTTC.

V and J are TRBV19 and TRBJ1-1, with 7 nucleotides matching TRBD1. Germline trimming cut 6 bases from V and 3 bases from J; bases unmatched to any gene: 7. The germline V gene has CDR1 LNHDA and CDR2 SQIVND (reference sequence). The CDR3 extends over 14 amino acids. CDR3 sequence (DNA): TGTGCCAGTAGGCTGACAGGGTACGACACTGAAGCTTTCTTT. Amino acid sequence: CASRLTGYDTEAFF.

This clone was seen only once. The chain joins TRBV2 to TRBJ2-1; TRBD1 matches 7 bases. The junction had 4 bases not matched to a gene; V was cut back by 3 bases and J by 2 bases. The CDR3 is 15 amino acids. Germline V gives CDR1 SNHLY, CDR2 FYNNEI. CDR3 coding DNA: TGTGCCAGCAGTGATAGAGGGGGCCCCTACAATGAGCAGTTCTTC. Its translation: CASSDRGGPYNEQFF.

The chain has TRBV5-1 and TRBJ2-1; 9 nucleotides match TRBD1. In germline, CDR1 is SGHRS, CDR2 YFSETQ. The V and J ends lost 0 bases and 6 bases, in that order; junction bases with no gene match: 4. The CDR3 consists of 15 residues. The CDR3 spells CASSLGDRVRNEQFF. The CDR3 nucleotides are TGCGCCAGCAGCTTGGGGGACAGGGTCCGCAATGAGCAGTTCTTC.

This chain joins TRBV9 and TRBJ1-1, with TRBD1 as a possible D gene (5 bases). With 1 base removed from V and 4 bases from J, the gap between germline ends came to 8 bases. This CDR3 is built from 13 residues. Germline V CDR1 and CDR2: SGDLS, YYNGEE. CDR3 amino acids: CASSVMGLTEAFF. CDR3 bases: TGTGCCAGCAGCGTAATGGGGCTCACTGAAGCTTTCTTT.

Only a few counts were recorded for this clone. The J gene is TRBJ1-5, the V gene TRBV19; a weak D match, TRBD1 (5 bases). Between the trimmed V and J ends, which lost 8 bases and 3 bases, there was a span of 14 bases. CDR1 is LNHDA, CDR2 SQIVND, per germline (reference sequence). The CDR3 length is 14 residues. The CDR3 sequence: CASGEGATNQPQHF. The CDR3 DNA reads TGTGCCAGTGGGGAAGGGGCAACCAATCAGCCCCAGCATTTT. The variable domain in full, completed from reference TRBV19 and TRBJ1-5, reads DGGITQSPKYLFRKEGQNVTLSCEQNLNHDAMYWYRQDPGQGLRLIYYSQIVNDFQKGDIAEGYSVSREKKESFPLTVTSAQKNPTAFYLCASGEGATNQPQHFGDGTRLSIL.

This chain connects TRBV19 to TRBJ1-2, with 7 nucleotides matching TRBD1. The junction had 4 bases not matched to a gene; V was cut back by 7 bases and J by 2 bases. The CDR3 loop spans 13 amino acids. Germline V gene lookup returns CDR1 LNHDA and CDR2 SQIVND (reference sequence). The CDR3 coding sequence is TGTGCCAGTACCGACAGGGTAAACTATGGCTACACCTTC. Amino acids: CASTDRVNYGYTF.

This clone was detected only once. The chain employs TRBV12-5 and TRBJ2-1, with 11 bases aligning to TRBD2. V was clipped by 5 bases and J by 7 bases; unmatched bases: 7. There are 15 residues in the CDR3. CDR1 and CDR2 from the germline V gene are LGHNT and FRNRAP. The CDR3 is CASGPGTSGRNEQFF. The CDR3, as DNA: TGTGCTAGTGGTCCCGGGACTAGCGGCCGAAATGAGCAGTTCTTC.

The genes are TRBV18 and TRBJ2-5; D not resolved. This CDR3 spans 12 amino acids. The V gene's germline CDR1 is KGHSH and CDR2 LQKENI. V lost 2 bases, J lost 12 bases, and 13 bases lay in between. The CDR3 loop reads CASSPDQAYKYF. DNA of the CDR3: TGTGCCAGCTCACCAGATCAGGCGTACAAGTACTTC.

The chain is built from TRBV28 and TRBJ2-2; tentative D call: TRBD1 (8 bases). The ends were cut back, 8 bases at V and 1 base at J, with 14 bases in the middle. Germline lookup yields CDR1 MDHEN and CDR2 SYDVKM. The CDR3 has 15 amino acids. The CDR3 DNA follows: TGTGCCAGCGGACTAGACAGGGGGAACACCGGGGAGCTGTTTTTT. Translated: CASGLDRGNTGELFF.

Points on this clone: The sample carries other DNA sequences with the same CDR3. V and J are TRBV9 and TRBJ1-1, with 8 nucleotides matching TRBD1. The CDR3 runs 14 residues. Germline-derived CDR1 and CDR2 are SGDLS and YYNGEE. V lost 1 base, J lost 1 base, and 0 bases stayed unmatched. The CDR3, as DNA: TGTGCCAGCAGCGTAACAGGGGGGAACACTGAAGCTTTCTTT. Translated: CASSVTGGNTEAFF.

This clone was counted once. Here the CDR3 reads CASSSLAGGTDTQYF. The CDR3 DNA follows: TGTGCCAGCAGCAGTCTAGCGGGGGGGACAGATACGCAGTATTTT. This chain joins TRBV6-5 and TRBJ2-3; TRBD2 agrees at 12 bases. The CDR3 runs to 15 residues. Germline CDR1 is MNHEY and CDR2 is SVGAGI. With 6 bases clipped from V and 3 bases from J, the junction kept 4 bases outside the gene matches.

The chain links TRBV5-8 to TRBJ2-3; perhaps TRBD2 as D (6 bases). Trimming removed 3 bases at V and 8 bases at J, with 19 bases between. The length of the CDR3 is 15 residues. CDR1 and CDR2 from the germline V gene are SGHTS and YDEGEE. The CDR3 DNA is TGTGCCAGCAGCTCCTCTGGGACCCGGCGGGGTACGCAGTATTTT. It yields the protein CASSSSGTRRGTQYF.

The chain is built from TRBV4-1 and TRBJ2-7; 8 bases fit TRBD1. V gave up 4 bases and J gave up 2 bases; unmatched junction bases: 10. The CDR3 has 16 amino acids. Germline values: CDR1 MGHRA, CDR2 YSYEKL. CDR3 DNA sequence: TGCGCCAGCAGCCGAGACCCGGGACAGGCGACCTACGAGCAGTACTTC. Translating gives CASSRDPGQATYEQYF.

J is TRBJ2-1 and V is TRBV6-1, with D tentatively TRBD2 (6 bases). Germline V gene lookup returns CDR1 MNHNS and CDR2 SASEGT. Trimming took off 2 bases at V and 8 bases at J, with 13 bases between the two ends. CDR3 size: 14 residues. The CDR3 DNA reads as TGTGCCAGCAGTGAATGGACTGGAGGGGATGAGCAGTTCTTC. This translates into CASSEWTGGDEQFF.